What follows are 20 T cell receptor beta chains derived from one specimen sequenced in a study of Ad26.COV2.S vaccination and SARS-CoV-2 variants. Repertoires were generated with immunoSEQ multiplex PCR, while TCRdb's copy carries only in-frame clones and drops some. Of fewer than 400,000 clones in the sample, 86% were seen once. The treatment denotes: 15 to 20 received Ad26.COV2.S at low or high dose, single or two shots; 5 received placebo; per-sample allocation not given. At day 63 after the first vaccine or placebo injection, samples were drawn. This specimen consisted of peripheral blood, obtained in a trial of Ad26.COV2.S vaccine versus placebo. These receptors all stem from a person aged 18 to 65 who received the Ad26.COV2.S COVID-19 vaccine or a placebo.

The rearrangement uses TRBV6-4 and TRBJ2-1, with 11 positions matching TRBD2. CDR1 and CDR2 (germline): MRHNA, SNTAGT. Trimming removed 5 bases from V and 6 bases from J; junction bases left unmatched: 6. This CDR3 spans 15 amino acids. The CDR3 reads CASSPLAGGGNEQFF. The CDR3 bases are TGTGCCAGCAGTCCCCTAGCGGGGGGCGGCAATGAGCAGTTCTTC.

This rearrangement joins TRBV10-2 to TRBJ1-1; a possible D gene is TRBD1 (6 bases). Germline V gene sequence: CDR1 WSHSY, CDR2 SAAADI. This CDR3 has 15 residues. The V end lost 6 bases, the J end lost 6 bases, and 20 bases lay between the germline ends. The CDR3 sequence: CASRLLGGGVSEAFF. The CDR3 DNA sequence: TGCGCCAGCAGATTGCTTGGAGGGGGAGTATCTGAAGCTTTCTTT.

With regard to this clone: Different DNA sequences within this sample yield the same CDR3. V and J are TRBV7-2 and TRBJ1-2; D remains unclear. Trimming took 5 bases from V and 1 from J, leaving 8 bases between them. CDR3 length: 13 residues. Germline V CDR1 and CDR2: SGHTA, FQGNSA. This chain's CDR3 is CASSPDGNYGYTF. The CDR3 bases are TGTGCCAGCAGCCCTGACGGTAACTATGGCTACACCTTC.

The V call is TRBV6-5, the J call TRBJ1-4; possible D gene TRBD1, 5 bases. Germline lookup yields CDR1 MNHEY and CDR2 SVGAGI. The V gene lost 6 bases and the J gene lost 7 bases, with 12 bases spanning the gap. The length of the CDR3 is 13 residues. CDR3 in DNA: TGTGCCAGCAGGGGGGGGAGCTCTGAAAAACTGTTTTTT. Protein sequence: CASRGGSSEKLFF.

The gene calls are TRBV5-1 and TRBJ1-2, with D maybe TRBD1 (5 bases). This CDR3 region has 13 residues. Trimming cost V 0 bases and J 4 bases, with 7 bases left between them. Germline loops: CDR1 SGHRS, CDR2 YFSETQ. CDR3 residues: CASSLGQSYGYTF. For the CDR3, the DNA is TGCGCCAGCAGCTTGGGACAGAGCTATGGCTACACCTTC. Complete variable domain (other parts from reference TRBV5-1 and TRBJ1-2): KAGVTQTPRYLIKTRGQQVTLSCSPISGHRSVSWYQQTPGQGLQFLFEYFSETQRNKGNFPGRFSGRQFSNSRSEMNVSTLELGDSALYLCASSLGQSYGYTFGSGTRLTVV.

This clone is a singleton in its sample. The chain links TRBV19 to TRBJ1-1; 8 bases fit TRBD1. Per germline, CDR1 LNHDA and CDR2 SQIVND (reference sequence). V shed 2 bases, J shed 3 bases, and the junction held 8 bases outside the gene matches. CDR3 size: 16 residues. For the CDR3, the DNA is TGTGCCAGTAGTATACGCGGACAGGGAAAAGACACTGAAGCTTTCTTT. Its protein product is CASSIRGQGKDTEAFF.

The chain links TRBV9 to TRBJ1-2; TRBD1 matches 9 bases. The CDR3 is 14 residues long. Germline CDR1 reads SGDLS; CDR2 reads YYNGEE. The V gene end was trimmed by 1 base and the J gene end by 10 bases; junction bases not matched to a gene: 8. As DNA, the CDR3 is TGTGCCAGCAGCGTAACGGGACAGGGCTCTTTCTACACCTTC. Its translation is CASSVTGQGSFYTF.

This clone occurred once. V gene TRBV7-6 combines with J gene TRBJ1-5; 8 bases map to TRBD1. The V gene end was trimmed by 1 base and the J gene end by 6 bases; junction bases not matched to a gene: 14. Germline assignment: CDR1 SGHVS and CDR2 FNYEAQ. The CDR3 runs 18 residues. This chain's CDR3 is CASSLVPFDRGASQPQHF. CDR3 coding DNA: TGTGCCAGCAGCTTAGTGCCGTTCGACAGGGGCGCCAGTCAGCCCCAGCATTTT.

As for this clone: The sample carries other DNA sequences with the same CDR3. This chain links TRBV18 with TRBJ1-2; 9 bases line up with TRBD1. The CDR3 spans 17 residues. V dropped 3 bases and J dropped 0; count of bases not matched to a gene: 8. Germline CDR1 KGHSH, CDR2 LQKENI. DNA of the CDR3: TGTGCCAGCTCACCCGACCCGGGACAGGGATCTAACTATGGCTACACCTTC. Residues: CASSPDPGQGSNYGYTF.

V is TRBV6-5 and J is TRBJ2-1, with D uncertain. V lost 7 bases and J 1 base, leaving 5 bases between the germline ends. Germline CDR1 reads MNHEY; CDR2 reads SVGAGI. This CDR3 region has 12 residues. The CDR3 DNA reads as TGTGCCAGCATAGGGTCCTACAATGAGCAGTTCTTC. It yields the protein CASIGSYNEQFF.

This clone showed up many times. This sequence joins TRBV27 and TRBJ1-5; maybe TRBD1 (5 bases). The V gene lost 5 bases and the J gene lost 0 bases, with 26 bases spanning the gap. In germline, CDR1 is MNHEY, CDR2 SMNVEV (reference sequence). The CDR3 runs to 20 residues. The CDR3 reads CASSPTSLLGGKSSNQPQHF. As DNA, the CDR3 is TGTGCCAGCAGTCCTACCTCCCTGCTGGGGGGTAAGAGTAGCAATCAGCCCCAGCATTTT.

The chain employs TRBV5-6 and TRBJ2-7; TRBD1 agrees at 9 bases. Trimming removed 4 bases from V and 7 bases from J; junction bases left unmatched: 12. Germline lookup yields CDR1 SGHDT and CDR2 YYEEEE. This CDR3 region has 15 residues. CDR3 in amino acids: CASSLPGTGREEQYF. The CDR3 DNA follows: TGTGCCAGCAGCCTGCCCGGGACAGGGCGGGAAGAGCAGTACTTC.

The chain is built from TRBV6-2 or TRBV6-3 and TRBJ1-2; D is perhaps TRBD1 (5 bases). The CDR3 is made up of 14 amino acids. Germline V gene data show CDR1 as MNHEY and CDR2 as SVGEGT. V lost 6 bases and J 4 bases, leaving 15 bases between the germline ends. The CDR3 sequence is CASSRSTASYGYTF. The CDR3 bases are TGTGCCAGCAGCAGATCGACAGCCTCCTATGGCTACACCTTC.

This clone was found once. The J gene is TRBJ1-1, the V gene TRBV6-5; 7 nucleotides align to TRBD1. After removal of 7 bases from V and 7 bases from J, the junction contained 3 bases not matched to a gene. Germline V gene lookup returns CDR1 MNHEY and CDR2 SVGAGI. This CDR3 contains 11 residues. CDR3 sequence reads: CASIGTVEAFF. The CDR3 DNA reads TGTGCCAGCATTGGGACAGTTGAAGCTTTCTTT.

Here the CDR3 reads CASSHRDRASPLHF. The CDR3 DNA reads as TGTGCCAGCAGCCACCGGGACAGGGCTTCACCCCTCCACTTT. The chain links TRBV7-8 to TRBJ1-6; 9 bases fit TRBD1. This CDR3 spans 14 amino acids. V shed 5 bases, J shed 9 bases, and the junction held 5 bases outside the gene matches. CDR1 and CDR2 from the germline V gene are SGHVS and FQNEAQ.

The chain uses TRBV29-1 and TRBJ1-2; D is uncertain. CDR1 and CDR2 (germline): SQVTM, ANQGSEA. This CDR3 has 13 amino acids. Trimming took 4 bases from V and 4 from J, leaving 13 bases between them. CDR3 in DNA: TGCAGCGTTGCGTGGCCAGGCTCCTATGGCTACACCTTC. It specifies CSVAWPGSYGYTF.

This clone was observed a single time. The CDR3: CASDQQGKDGYTF. CDR3 DNA sequence: TGTGCCAGCGACCAACAGGGGAAAGATGGCTACACCTTC. The rearrangement joins TRBV7-9 to TRBJ1-2; 7 bases are shared with TRBD1. Germline V gene lookup returns CDR1 SEHNR and CDR2 FQNEAQ (reference sequence). The CDR3 spans 13 residues. The V gene end was trimmed by 8 bases and the J gene end by 6 bases; junction bases not matched to a gene: 9.

V gene TRBV3-1 (or the pseudogene TRBV3-2) combines with J gene TRBJ1-5; a weak D match, TRBD1 (5 bases). The V gene lost 5 bases and the J gene lost 4 bases, with 9 bases spanning the gap. CDR3 size: 13 residues. Per germline, CDR1 LGHDT and CDR2 YNNKEL (reference sequence). CDR3 in amino acids: CASSFGGNQPQHF. The CDR3 nucleotides are TGTGCCAGCAGCTTCGGGGGAAATCAGCCCCAGCATTTT.

The genes are TRBV19 and TRBJ1-5; 9 bases are a match to TRBD1. The CDR3 covers 15 residues. Losses at the gene ends were 9 bases for V and 7 bases for J; bases not matched to a gene: 13. CDR1 and CDR2 from the germline V gene are LNHDA and SQIVND (reference sequence). DNA of the CDR3: TGTGCCAGCTCCCTCGGCACAGGGGGCTGGCAGCCCCAGCATTTT. This codes for CASSLGTGGWQPQHF.

CDR3 in DNA: TGTGCCAGCAGCCCTAATCCGCGGACAGGGTACTCTGGAAACACCATATATTTT. Protein product: CASSPNPRTGYSGNTIYF. V gene TRBV7-9 combines with J gene TRBJ1-3; TRBD1 agrees at 8 bases. Unmatched junction bases numbered 12, after V lost 5 bases and J lost 0 bases. The CDR3 has 18 residues. Germline CDR1 SEHNR, CDR2 FQNEAQ (reference sequence).